This T cell receptor (beta chain) stems from a study of post-analysis software for immune sequencing data (dated by TCRdb to about 2015). About the investigation overall: Disease courses on record covered relapsing-remitting, secondary progressive and progressive-relapsing multiple sclerosis, though some patients had no subtype annotation. A subset of samples was prepared in parallel using single-end sample barcoding, then pooled and co-amplified after Illumina adapter ligation. The patient repertoires were compared against around eleven previously published healthy control repertoires obtained from donors aged about 6 to 26 years.

Broader findings and caveats from the paper: Patients showed significantly higher frequencies than controls for a few TRBV segments, among them TRBV5-6, TRBV5-1 and TRBV20-1. The multiple sclerosis patient group was slightly younger than the control group. Direct clustering with F measure revealed strong co-clustering of samples prepared in the same batch, which led to a batch-effect correction. Significantly lower normalized Chao1 diversity was found in multiple sclerosis patients than in controls, suggesting substantial peripheral T-cell clonal expansion.

With respect to this clonotype: There is no known antigen for this receptor. Base qualities were left out, and no much larger clone turns up one base away.

To demonstrate the VDJtools post-analysis software, the study profiled TCR beta repertoires from the peripheral blood of about a dozen young patients with multiple sclerosis. The multiple sclerosis patients were children and adolescents between roughly 6 and 17 years of age. Libraries were constructed by PCR. Data came from an Illumina HiSeq 2500. To reduce PCR and sequencing biases, unique molecular identifiers were built into the TCR beta cDNA libraries. Approximately 500,000 cDNA molecules were obtained per 1 to 10 million input T cells, so each molecule approximated one T cell. The same protocol used for the earlier healthy control dataset was applied to prepare and sequence the patient libraries. Within a given batch, samples were prepared together, multiplexed and sequenced on the same HiSeq lane. The original methods were these. Raw barcoded reads were processed with MIGEC, and single-read molecular identifier groups were discarded before consensus assembly and CDR3 extraction. VDJtools was used for post-analysis of the clonotype tables, and diversity was normalized by down-sampling every dataset to the size of the smallest sample. In repertoire overlap clustering, CDR3 amino acid sequences, but not nucleotide sequences, were matched to correct batch-related cross-sample contamination. TCRdb handled the public reads itself, with Q25 trimming in fastp and clone calling in MiXCR, and kept productive beta chains. CDR3 protein duplicates are merged, each entry listing the most common genes and DNA. The V and J calls follow TCRdb's processing rather than the paper's. Here the sample has 700,000 to 800,000 distinct CDR3 sequences; 30% occur a single time. The biggest ten clones account for approximately 0.55% of the sample.

Its CDR3 holds 14 amino acids, cysteine through phenylalanine. Only the CDR3 portion is preserved as DNA: 42 bases, with reading frame beginning at the first base. In the germline V gene (reference sequence), CDR1 corresponds to LNHDA and CDR2 to SQIVND. The source material was blood. The sequence links TRBV19 to TRBJ2-5; no confident D gene assignment can be made. The DNA end favors TRBJ2-7, so the J call may be wrong. The sequence was obtained from a girl aged 10-17 years with multiple sclerosis. The nucleotide sequence is TGTGCCAGTAGTATTCGTCCAGGAGACTACGAGCAGTACTTC. The translation is CASSIRPGDYEQYF.